This passage covers 32 T cell receptor beta chains from one sample sequenced in a study of cytomegalovirus exposure and HLA in healthy donors (dated 2017 in TCRdb). The library relied on the immunoSEQ multiplex PCR assay. The multiplex PCR relied on a mix of 60 forward primers for TCR Vbeta segments and 13 reverse primers for TCR Jbeta segments. TCRdb's version of the immuneACCESS table is confined to in-frame rearrangements and falls short of the full clone set. An unresolved V gene accounts for under half of the shortfall where checked; the remainder is of unknown origin. Across this sample there are around 50,000 clones, with 55% to 65% seen only once. The ten biggest clones cover approximately 12% of the sample. The specimen was PBMCs. The receptor set was obtained from a human donor in good health.

The chain uses TRBV5-1 and TRBJ1-4; TRBD1 agrees at 7 bases. The CDR3 runs 15 residues. CDR1 and CDR2 from the germline V gene are SGHRS and YFSETQ. After removal of 3 bases from V and 7 bases from J, the junction contained 9 bases not matched to a gene. The CDR3 loop reads CASSSDGTVSEKLFF. In nucleotides, the CDR3 is TGCGCCAGCAGCTCGGACGGGACAGTGTCTGAAAAACTGTTTTTT.

The chain links TRBV5-1 to TRBJ1-2; TRBD1 might be the D (6 bases). Germline CDR1 is SGHRS and CDR2 is YFSETQ. CDR3 size: 13 residues. Between the trimmed V and J ends, which lost 4 bases and 5 bases, there was a span of 12 bases. The CDR3 DNA reads as TGCGCCAGCAGCACGGAGACAGGATATGGCTACACCTTC. Residues: CASSTETGYGYTF.

The sample holds a few counts of this clone. The rearrangement joins TRBV7-2 to TRBJ1-5; 10 bases match TRBD1. The CDR3 is made up of 13 amino acids. V was pared by 6 bases and J by 6 bases, with 2 bases of the junction left unmatched. Germline V gene lookup returns CDR1 SGHTA and CDR2 FQGNSA. The CDR3 DNA is TGTGCCAGCAGTTGGGACAGGGGTCAGCCCCAGCATTTT. Its translation: CASSWDRGQPQHF.

In its sample, this clone ranks as medium-sized. This chain joins TRBV6-5 and TRBJ2-7, with 9 bases that match TRBD2. The CDR3 is made up of 15 amino acids. Germline V gene sequence: CDR1 MNHEY, CDR2 SVGAGI. Losses at the gene ends were 4 bases for V and 0 bases for J; bases not matched to a gene: 4. The DNA for the CDR3 is TGTGCCAGCAGTTTGCGGGGGGGCAGCTCCTACGAGCAGTACTTC. Translating it yields CASSLRGGSSYEQYF.

This clone was recorded a few times. The genes are TRBV7-9 and TRBJ2-5; D unclear. With 2 bases removed from V and 2 bases from J, the gap between germline ends came to 6 bases. CDR1 and CDR2 (germline): SEHNR, FQNEAQ (reference sequence). The length of the CDR3 is 13 residues. The CDR3 DNA sequence: TGTGCCAGCAGCTTACCCCAGCAAGAGACCCAGTACTTC. This encodes CASSLPQQETQYF. The entire variable domain, with the rest obtained from reference TRBV7-9 and TRBJ2-5, is as follows: DTGVSQNPRHKITKRGQNVTFRCDPISEHNRLYWYRQTLGQGPEFLTYFQNEAQLEKSRLLSDRFSAERPKGSFSTLEIQRTEQGDSAMYLCASSLPQQETQYFGPGTRLLVL.

Concerning this clone: One end of the junction is discordant with germline, which a read error may explain. The chain recombines TRBV7-9 with TRBJ2-5, with D maybe TRBD2 (5 bases). This CDR3 contains 16 residues. The V gene's germline CDR1 is SEHNR and CDR2 FQNEAQ (reference sequence). CDR3 amino acids: CSSSLEASSMKETQYF. CDR3 coding DNA: TGTTCCAGCAGCTTAGAGGCTAGCTCTATGAAAGAGACCCAGTACTTC.

The rearrangement joins TRBV5-6 to TRBJ2-7; D is perhaps TRBD1 (5 bases). Per the germline V gene, CDR1 is SGHDT and CDR2 is YYEEEE. This CDR3 region has 15 residues. The V gene lost 0 bases and the J gene lost 2 bases, with 12 bases spanning the gap. The CDR3 sequence: CASSLGQGRAYEQYF. In DNA form, the CDR3 reads TGTGCCAGCAGCTTGGGGCAGGGTAGGGCCTACGAGCAGTACTTC. Drawing the rest from reference TRBV5-6 and TRBJ2-7, the complete variable domain is DAGVTQSPTHLIKTRGQQVTLRCSPKSGHDTVSWYQQALGQGPQFIFQYYEEEERQRGNFPDRFSGHQFPNYSSELNVNALLLGDSALYLCASSLGQGRAYEQYFGPGTRLTVT.

The J gene is TRBJ2-2, the V gene TRBV29-1; D call uncertain. Germline values: CDR1 SQVTM, CDR2 ANQGSEA. Trimming left V 6 bases short and J 6 bases short, with 8 bases between. This CDR3 spans 11 amino acids. CDR3 region: CSVERAGELFF. The CDR3 DNA sequence: TGCAGCGTGGAGAGAGCCGGGGAGCTGTTTTTT.

DNA of the CDR3: TGTGCCTGGAGTGGACAGGGGGCAGTCAGCTACACCTTC. This sequence encodes CAWSGQGAVSYTF. This chain uses TRBV30 with TRBJ1-2, with 10 bases lining up with TRBD1. The CDR3 length is 13 residues. The junction had 5 bases not matched to a gene; V was cut back by 1 base and J by 9 bases. CDR1 and CDR2 (germline): GTSNPN, SVGIG (reference sequence).

This clone was detected only once. The J gene is TRBJ1-5, the V gene TRBV5-1; 9 bases are shared with TRBD1. Germline CDR1 is SGHRS and CDR2 is YFSETQ. Losses at the gene ends were 2 bases for V and 7 bases for J; bases not matched to a gene: 4. This CDR3 has 14 residues. The CDR3 loop is CASSFTGGQQPQHF. The CDR3 DNA follows: TGCGCCAGCAGCTTCACAGGGGGCCAGCAGCCCCAGCATTTT.

This clone was recorded only once. This CDR3 fails to terminate in the conserved phenylalanine or tryptophan, so it likely reflects a read error. It is unclear where the CDR3 begins or ends on the DNA, so no DNA is shown, and the CDR3 is as TCRdb lists it. The CDR3: CASSLRDPGGRMPLL. The rearrangement joins TRBV13 to TRBJ1-2. The germline V gene encodes CDR1 PRHDT and CDR2 FYEKMQ (reference sequence). 15 amino acids form the CDR3, both terminal residues included.

The chain employs TRBV18 and TRBJ1-6, with 7 nucleotides matching TRBD1. Germline values: CDR1 KGHSH, CDR2 LQKENI. Trimming removed 3 bases from V and 10 bases from J; junction bases left unmatched: 6. This CDR3 is 14 amino acids long. The CDR3 DNA is TGTGCCAGCTCACCGGCACAGGGGCCGTCACCCCTCCACTTT. Its translation: CASSPAQGPSPLHF.

The chain is built from TRBV4-1 and TRBJ2-6; D remains ambiguous. Trimming shortened V by 4 bases and J by 3 bases, and 4 bases separated the two germline ends. CDR3 length equals 13 residues. Germline lookup yields CDR1 MGHRA and CDR2 YSYEKL. For the CDR3, the DNA is TGCGCCAGCAGCCTCGTTGGGGCCAACGTCCTGACTTTC. Its translation: CASSLVGANVLTF.

The V gene is TRBV9, the J gene TRBJ1-1; 7 bases line up with TRBD1. CDR3 length equals 13 residues. The ends lost 4 bases at V and 9 bases at J; junction bases unmatched: 9. Germline V gives CDR1 SGDLS, CDR2 YYNGEE. The CDR3 region is CASSSRQGNQAFF. The CDR3 DNA reads as TGTGCCAGCAGCTCCCGACAGGGCAATCAAGCTTTCTTT.

This clone was counted a few times. V usage is TRBV19 and J usage is TRBJ1-2; 7 bases agree with TRBD1. The CDR3 contains 15 residues. J lost 5 bases, V lost 6 bases, and 12 bases had no gene match. Germline V gene data show CDR1 as LNHDA and CDR2 as SQIVND (reference sequence). DNA for the CDR3: TGTGCCAGTAGCCTTCCACAGGGGAGTGGATATGGCTACACCTTC. Protein: CASSLPQGSGYGYTF.

The gene calls are TRBV7-2 and TRBJ2-5, with 8 bases fitting TRBD1. J gave up 5 bases and V 2 bases, and 4 bases lay outside the gene matches. This CDR3 spans 14 amino acids. The germline V gene encodes CDR1 SGHTA and CDR2 FQGNSA. CDR3 DNA sequence: TGTGCCAGCAGCTTAAGCAGGGGGCGGGAGACCCAGTACTTC. Protein: CASSLSRGRETQYF.

This clone was seen once. This chain links TRBV5-8 with TRBJ1-2; TRBD1 aligns across 7 bases. V was pared by 1 base and J by 5 bases, with 8 bases of the junction left unmatched. The CDR3 sequence is 15 residues long. Germline-derived CDR1 and CDR2 are SGHTS and YDEGEE. The CDR3 nucleotides read TGTGCCAGCAGCTTGCCCTGGGACAGCGATTATGGCTACACCTTC. Translation gives CASSLPWDSDYGYTF. Complete variable domain (other parts from reference TRBV5-8 and TRBJ1-2): EAGVTQSPTHLIKTRGQQATLRCSPISGHTSVYWYQQALGLGLQFLLWYDEGEERNRGNFPPRFSGRQFPNYSSELNVNALELEDSALYLCASSLPWDSDYGYTFGSGTRLTVV.

Remarks on this clone: At one end the junction does not follow the germline gene, possibly because of a read error. The chain uses TRBV6-5 and TRBJ1-2, with TRBD1 matching 9 bases. This CDR3 region has 14 residues. Germline V CDR1 and CDR2: MNHEY, SVGAGI. This CDR3 is CASSRGTGLNGYPF. The CDR3 DNA sequence: TGTGCCAGCAGCCGGGGGACAGGGTTGAATGGCTACCCCTTC.

This clone has a handful of counts. CDR3 sequence reads: CASIPGDTNYGYTF. In DNA form, the CDR3 reads TGTGCCAGTATCCCCGGGGACACCAACTATGGCTACACCTTC. J is TRBJ1-2 and V is TRBV19; D might be TRBD1 (6 bases). Germline V CDR1 and CDR2: LNHDA, SQIVND (reference sequence). The V end lost 7 bases, the J end lost 2 bases, and 14 bases lay between the germline ends. The CDR3 extends over 14 amino acids.

This clone was seen more than once but under ten times. Mismatch with germline at one junction end may stem from a read error. The chain joins TRBV4-1 to TRBJ1-2; D might be TRBD1 (5 bases). Germline V gene data show CDR1 as MGHRA and CDR2 as YSYEKL. CDR3 length equals 15 residues. Written as DNA, the CDR3 is TGCGCCAGCAGCCAAGAGGCCAGGGCGAACTATGGCTACCCCTTC. Translation gives CASSQEARANYGYPF.

V and J are TRBV29-1 and TRBJ2-7; 7 bases line up with TRBD1. V was clipped by 4 bases and J by 1 base; unmatched bases: 7. CDR1 is SQVTM and CDR2 is ANQGSEA in the germline V gene. The CDR3 extends over 14 amino acids. The CDR3 DNA is TGCAGCGTTGGAGGGGGCACCAGGTCCTACGAGCAGTACTTC. Amino acid sequence: CSVGGGTRSYEQYF.

CDR3 protein: CASSETGQGRWHF. CDR3 coding DNA: TGTGCCAGCAGTGAAACGGGACAGGGGCGTTGGCATTTT. The chain carries TRBV2 and TRBJ1-5; TRBD1 aligns across 10 bases. With 2 bases clipped from V and 15 bases from J, the junction kept 7 bases outside the gene matches. This CDR3 spans 13 amino acids. Per germline, CDR1 SNHLY and CDR2 FYNNEI.

The V and J genes are TRBV11-2 and TRBJ1-2; 8 bases map to TRBD1. Germline V gives CDR1 SGHAT, CDR2 FQNNGV. The CDR3 length is 18 residues. J gave up 4 bases and V 0 bases, and 13 bases lay outside the gene matches. CDR3 coding DNA: TGTGCCAGCAGCTTAGAGCCTCCCGAAAAAGGGACAGGCTATGGCTACACCTTC. Protein product: CASSLEPPEKGTGYGYTF.

There are a few counts of this clone. The rearrangement joins TRBV5-4 to TRBJ2-5, with a possible D match to TRBD1 (6 bases). Looked up from germline, CDR1 is SGHNT and CDR2 is YYREEE (reference sequence). This CDR3 contains 16 residues. Trimming removed 4 bases from V and 2 bases from J, with 18 bases in between. The DNA of the CDR3 is TGTGCCAGCAGCCACATAGGACAGACTATACAAGAGACCCAGTACTTC. Translating gives CASSHIGQTIQETQYF.

The chain has TRBV5-1 and TRBJ2-7, with 9 positions matching TRBD2. The CDR3 consists of 15 residues. In germline, CDR1 is SGHRS, CDR2 YFSETQ. Unmatched junction bases numbered 4, after V lost 0 bases and J lost 3 bases. The CDR3 DNA is TGCGCCAGCAGCTTGGCGGCGACTAGCGGCTACGAGCAGTACTTC. Protein: CASSLAATSGYEQYF.

The chain has TRBV9 and TRBJ1-1; no firm D call. V dropped 1 base and J dropped 1 base, with 8 bases sitting between them. This CDR3 is built from 14 residues. Germline CDR1 reads SGDLS; CDR2 reads YYNGEE. Here the CDR3 DNA reads TGTGCCAGCAGCGTAACATATGGGAACACTGAAGCTTTCTTT. Residues: CASSVTYGNTEAFF. The whole variable domain, remainder taken from reference TRBV9 and TRBJ1-1, is DSGVTQTPKHLITATGQRVTLRCSPRSGDLSVYWYQQSLDQGLQFLIQYYNGEERAKGNILERFSAQQFPDLHSELNLSSLELGDSALYFCASSVTYGNTEAFFGQGTRLTVV.

Only a few counts were recorded for this clone. The chain uses TRBV7-2 and TRBJ1-5, with D hard to call. The germline V and J ends were trimmed by 2 bases and 2 bases, with 4 bases remaining between them. CDR1 SGHTA and CDR2 FQGNSA come from the germline V gene. CDR3 length: 13 amino acids. CDR3 protein: CASSLQGNQPQHF. CDR3 sequence (DNA): TGTGCCAGCAGCTTACAGGGCAATCAGCCCCAGCATTTT.

The V gene is TRBV9, the J gene TRBJ2-2; D is possibly TRBD2 (6 bases). V dropped 6 bases and J dropped 1 base, with 7 bases sitting between them. The CDR3 spans 13 residues. Germline V gene lookup returns CDR1 SGDLS and CDR2 YYNGEE. CDR3 loop: CASNGGNTGELFF. DNA for the CDR3: TGTGCCAGCAACGGGGGGAACACCGGGGAGCTGTTTTTT. The full variable domain, rest sourced from reference TRBV9 and TRBJ2-2, is DSGVTQTPKHLITATGQRVTLRCSPRSGDLSVYWYQQSLDQGLQFLIQYYNGEERAKGNILERFSAQQFPDLHSELNLSSLELGDSALYFCASNGGNTGELFFGEGSRLTVL.

CDR3 nucleotides: TGTGCCAGCAGTTACATCAGGGAGGGCTATGGCTACACCTTC. It codes for CASSYIREGYGYTF. The V and J genes are TRBV6-5 and TRBJ1-2; D is perhaps TRBD1 (5 bases). Trimming cost V 2 bases and J 4 bases, with 11 bases left between them. The CDR3 covers 14 residues. The germline V gene has CDR1 MNHEY and CDR2 SVGAGI.

This clone has only a few counts. The rearrangement joins TRBV7-2 to TRBJ2-7; 9 bases fit TRBD1. This CDR3 region has 15 residues. Per the germline V gene, CDR1 is SGHTA and CDR2 is FQGNSA. J was trimmed by 4 bases and V by 1 base; bases with no gene match: 5. The CDR3 DNA sequence: TGTGCCAGCAGCTTAGAGGGACAGGGCCGGTACGAGCAGTACTTC. Translation: CASSLEGQGRYEQYF. The variable domain in full, completed from reference TRBV7-2 and TRBJ2-7, reads GAGVSQSPSNKVTEKGKDVELRCDPISGHTALYWYRQSLGQGLEFLIYFQGNSAPDKSGLPSDRFSAERTGGSVSTLTIQRTQQEDSAVYLCASSLEGQGRYEQYFGPGTRLTVT.

V usage is TRBV5-5 and J usage is TRBJ2-3, with TRBD2 matching over 7 bases. Germline CDR1 and CDR2: SGHKS and YYEKEE (reference sequence). V lost 5 bases and J lost 10; bases outside the gene matches: 10. CDR3 length: 13 amino acids. The CDR3: CASSFRTGGAQYF. The CDR3 DNA follows: TGTGCCAGCAGTTTCCGGACGGGAGGTGCGCAGTATTTT. The variable domain in full, completed from reference TRBV5-5 and TRBJ2-3, reads DAGVTQSPTHLIKTRGQQVTLRCSPISGHKSVSWYQQVLGQGPQFIFQYYEKEERGRGNFPDRFSARQFPNYSSELNVNALLLGDSALYLCASSFRTGGAQYFGPGTRLTVL.

The gene calls are TRBV27 and TRBJ2-3; 12 bases map to TRBD2. V shed 5 bases and J 4 bases; nucleotides not matched to a gene: 16. The germline CDR1 and CDR2 sequences are MNHEY and SMNVEV (reference sequence). The CDR3 sequence is 19 residues long. DNA for the CDR3: TGTGCCAGCAGTCACCTAGCGGGGGGGGGCCAAGGGCATCCAGATACGCAGTATTTT. It encodes CASSHLAGGGQGHPDTQYF.